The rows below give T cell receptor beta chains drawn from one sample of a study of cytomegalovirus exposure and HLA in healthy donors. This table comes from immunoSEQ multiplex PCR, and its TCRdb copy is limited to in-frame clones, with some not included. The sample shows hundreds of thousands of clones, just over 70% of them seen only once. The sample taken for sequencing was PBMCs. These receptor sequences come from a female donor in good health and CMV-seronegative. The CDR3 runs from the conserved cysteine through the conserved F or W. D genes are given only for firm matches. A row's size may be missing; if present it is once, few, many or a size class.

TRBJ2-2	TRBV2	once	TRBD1	TGTGCCAGCAGAGGGACAGGGGGGACCGGGGAGCTGTTTTTT	CASRGTGGTGELFF
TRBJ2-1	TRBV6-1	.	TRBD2	TGTGCCAGCAGTGAAGGACTAGCGGGGGCGGAGCAGTTCTTC	CASSEGLAGAEQFF
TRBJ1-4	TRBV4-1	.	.	TGCGCCAGCAGCCAGCGACAGGCAACTAATGAAAAACTGTTTTTT	CASSQRQATNEKLFF
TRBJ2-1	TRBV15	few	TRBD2	TGTGCCACCAGCAGAGTGCGGGAGGGCCCTGAGCAGTTCTTC	CATSRVREGPEQFF
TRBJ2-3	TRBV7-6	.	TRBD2	TGTGCCACCTCGTGGGGCGGGAGTAGTTCAGATACGCAGTATTTT	CATSWGGSSSDTQYF
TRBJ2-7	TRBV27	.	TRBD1	TGTGCCAGCAGTTTAGCTGGGACAGGGGACTACGAGCAGTACTTC	CASSLAGTGDYEQYF
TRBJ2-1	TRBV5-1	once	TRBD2	TGCGCCAGCAGCTTGGGAGGACTAGTGTATGAGCAGTTCTTC	CASSLGGLVYEQFF
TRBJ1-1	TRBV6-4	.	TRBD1	TGTGCCAGCAGTGCAGGGGGCGAAGCTTTCTTT	CASSAGGEAFF
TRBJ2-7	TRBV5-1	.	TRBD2	TGCGCCAGCAGCTTGGACCCTAGTGCGGGAGTGTCCTACGAGCAGTACTTC	CASSLDPSAGVSYEQYF
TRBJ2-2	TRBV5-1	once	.	TGCGCCAGCAGTGGGCATGATAACACCGGGGAGCTGTTTTTT	CASSGHDNTGELFF
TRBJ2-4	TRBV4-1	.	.	TGCGCCAGCAGCCAAGTTCTCCTTCCGGGGGAGAGCATTCAGTACTTC	CASSQVLLPGESIQYF
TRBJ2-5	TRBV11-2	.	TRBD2	TGTGCCAGCAGCTTAGCCGTACTAGCGAACCAAGAGACCCAGTACTTC	CASSLAVLANQETQYF
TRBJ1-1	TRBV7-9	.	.	TGTGCCAGCAGCTTAGACGGAGGCATCGAAGCTTTCTTT	CASSLDGGIEAFF
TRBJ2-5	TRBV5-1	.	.	TGCGCCAGCAGCTTGGAACTAGTTGGAGAGACCCAGTACTTC	CASSLELVGETQYF
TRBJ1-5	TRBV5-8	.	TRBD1	TGTGCCAGCAGCTTGGCACCGGACAGGTCAAGGCAGCCCCAGCATTTT	CASSLAPDRSRQPQHF
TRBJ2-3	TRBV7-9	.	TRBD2	TGTGCCAGCAGCCCTCCGAGTAGCGGGATTATAAATACGCAGTATTTT	CASSPPSSGIINTQYF
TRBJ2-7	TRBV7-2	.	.	TGTGCCAGCAGCTTAGTTACGGCGGGGCAGTACTTC	CASSLVTAGQYF
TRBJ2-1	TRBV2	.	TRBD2	TGTGCCAGCAGGGGACTAGCGGGAACTAATGAGCAGTTCTTC	CASRGLAGTNEQFF
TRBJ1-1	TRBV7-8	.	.	TGTGCCAGCAGCTCAAGAGGAGATGACGCTTTCTTT	CASSSRGDDAFF
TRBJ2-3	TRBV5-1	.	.	TGCGCCAGCAGCTTAGATCCGTCCGACTATGGTACGCAGTATTTT	CASSLDPSDYGTQYF
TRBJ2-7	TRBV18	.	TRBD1	TGTGCCAGCTCACCAGCGGGACAGGGCTACGAGCAGTACTTC	CASSPAGQGYEQYF
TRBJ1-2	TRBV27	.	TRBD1	TGTGCCAGCAGTACCGGGACAGGATGGAGCTATGGCTACACCTTC	CASSTGTGWSYGYTF
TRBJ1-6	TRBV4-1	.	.	TGCGCCAGCAGCCAAGTCCCGCAGGGGACCTCACCCCTCCACTTT	CASSQVPQGTSPLHF
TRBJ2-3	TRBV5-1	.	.	TGCGCCAGCAGCTTGAGGGGGGGGTACACAGATACGCAGTATTTT	CASSLRGGYTDTQYF
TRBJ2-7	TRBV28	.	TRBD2	TGTGCCACCGAACCCGGGGAGGGTGGTTACGAGCAGTACTTC	CATEPGEGGYEQYF
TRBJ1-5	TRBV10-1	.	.	TGCGCCAGCAGTGAGACAGGCGTAAGTCAGCCCCAGCATTTT	CASSETGVSQPQHF
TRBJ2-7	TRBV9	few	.	TGTGCCAGCAGCGTAGCAGGCGACGAGCAGTACTTC	CASSVAGDEQYF
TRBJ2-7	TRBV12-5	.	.	TGTGCTAGTGGAGCTGACAGCTCCTACGAGCAGTACTTC	CASGADSSYEQYF
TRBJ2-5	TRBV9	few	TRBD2	TGTGCCAGCAGCATGACTAGCGGGAGGGCCTTTAGACGAGAGACCCAGTACTTC	CASSMTSGRAFRRETQYF
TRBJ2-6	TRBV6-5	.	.	TGTGCCAGCAGTCGGGACTCTGGGGCCAACGTCCTGACTTTC	CASSRDSGANVLTF
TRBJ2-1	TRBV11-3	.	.	TGTGCCAGCAGCTCACAGGGCCCCAATGAGCAGTTCTTC	CASSSQGPNEQFF
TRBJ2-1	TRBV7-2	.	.	TGTGCCAGCACCTCTTCCCCTTGGAGCAATGAGCAGTTCTTC	CASTSSPWSNEQFF
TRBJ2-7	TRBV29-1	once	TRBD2	TGCAGCGTTGAGTTCGGGGCGGGGGCCTACGAGCAGTACTTC	CSVEFGAGAYEQYF
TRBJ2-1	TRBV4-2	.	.	TGTGCCAGCAGCCAAGTCCGCGGAGGTGATTTTTACAATGAGCAGTTCTTC	CASSQVRGGDFYNEQFF
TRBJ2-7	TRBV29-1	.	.	TGCAGCGTTGAGGCAGGGGGGACGCTCTACGAGCAGTACTTC	CSVEAGGTLYEQYF
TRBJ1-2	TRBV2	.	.	TGTGCCAGGGCGATTGACAGAATCTATGGCTACACCTTC	CARAIDRIYGYTF
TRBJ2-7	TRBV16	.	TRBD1	TGTGCCAGCAGCAAGGGACAGGGGTACTACGAGCAGTACTTC	CASSKGQGYYEQYF
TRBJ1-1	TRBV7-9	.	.	TGTGCCAGCAGCTTGGGCCGGGAGGTCACTGAAGCTTTCTTT	CASSLGREVTEAFF
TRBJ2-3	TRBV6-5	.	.	TGTGCCAGCAGTGTTAGACCGGAGAGTCCAGATACGCAGTATTTT	CASSVRPESPDTQYF
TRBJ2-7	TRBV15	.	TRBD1	TGTGCCACCAGCGGCCGGGACAGGCCGTACGAGCAGTACTTC	CATSGRDRPYEQYF
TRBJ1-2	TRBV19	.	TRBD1	TGTGCCAGTAGTATAGCGGACAGGAGCTATGGCTACACCTTC	CASSIADRSYGYTF
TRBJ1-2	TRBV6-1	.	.	TGTGCCAGCAGTGAAACGGGGAACTATGGCTACACCTTC	CASSETGNYGYTF
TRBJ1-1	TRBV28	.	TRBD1	TGTGCCAGCAGTCAATCAGGGGGGACTCTCCTGAACACTGAAGCTTTCTTT	CASSQSGGTLLNTEAFF
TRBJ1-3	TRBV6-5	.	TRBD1	TGTGCCAGCAGTAGAACAGGGGCCGGAAACACCATATATTTT	CASSRTGAGNTIYF
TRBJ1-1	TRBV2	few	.	TGTGCCAGCAGTGATCTCTTCAGATATGAAGCTTTCTTT	CASSDLFRYEAFF
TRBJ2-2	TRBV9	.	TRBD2	TGTGCCAGCAGCGTAGATCCCGGGGAGGGCACCGGGGAGCTGTTTTTT	CASSVDPGEGTGELFF
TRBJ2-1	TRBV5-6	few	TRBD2	TGTGCCAGCAGTGCGGGGGTCGATGAGCAGTTCTTC	CASSAGVDEQFF
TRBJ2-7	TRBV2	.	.	TGTGCCAGCATTAGGAGCTCCTACGAGCAGTACTTC	CASIRSSYEQYF
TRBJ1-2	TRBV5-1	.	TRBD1	TGCGCCAGCAGCCTAGGGACAGGGCGGGACAATGGCTACACCTTC	CASSLGTGRDNGYTF
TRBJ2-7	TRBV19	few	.	TGTGCCAGTAGTTCGAACAGGGTGATGGGCTACGAGCAGTACTTC	CASSSNRVMGYEQYF
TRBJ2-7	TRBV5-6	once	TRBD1	TGTGCCAGCAGCTTGGGGTCCAGGGGGTCCTACGAGCAGTACTTC	CASSLGSRGSYEQYF
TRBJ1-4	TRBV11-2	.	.	TGTGCCAGCAGCTCCTCTGGGGCCTTGGCTGGGGGGATTGAAAAACTGTTTTTT	CASSSSGALAGGIEKLFF
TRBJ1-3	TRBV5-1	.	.	TGCGCCAGCAGTCTCCCTGAGGCCGGAAACACCATATATTTT	CASSLPEAGNTIYF
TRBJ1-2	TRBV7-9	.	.	TGTTCCAGCAGCTTAAGCCGGGATGGCTACACCTTC	CSSSLSRDGYTF
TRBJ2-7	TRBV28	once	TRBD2	TGTGCCAGCAGTTTGAGGGTAGCGGGAGCTCGTTACGAGCAGTACTTC	CASSLRVAGARYEQYF
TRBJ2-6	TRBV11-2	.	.	TGTGCCAGCAGCTTAGTCGCTGGGGCCAACGTCCTGACTTTC	CASSLVAGANVLTF
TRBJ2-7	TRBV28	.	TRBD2	TGTGCCAGCAGTTACTCTAGCGGGAGTGGATACGAGCAGTACTTC	CASSYSSGSGYEQYF
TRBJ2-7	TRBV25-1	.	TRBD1	TGTGCCACCATGGGACAGGGGTTATACGAGCAGTACTTC	CATMGQGLYEQYF
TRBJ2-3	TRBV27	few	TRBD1	TGTGCCAGCAGTTGGGACAGATACACAGATACGCAGTATTTT	CASSWDRYTDTQYF